This TCR beta chain was identified during a study of T cells in Graves' hyperthyroidism and ophthalmopathy. Across the whole study: Before treatment of any kind, peripheral blood was taken at initial diagnosis.

Patients showing uncontrolled infection, other autoimmune disease, pregnancy or lactation were ineligible. Blood sampling occurred at first hyperthyroidism diagnosis, ahead of any ophthalmopathy symptoms. The study's findings and limits: A model built on 13 V-J features separated ophthalmopathy from stable hyperthyroidism.

Ten or more counts support this clonotype. What it binds is not known. Trimming removed 1 base at V and 0 bases at J, with 19 bases between. This CDR3 comprises 18 residues. Germline assignment: CDR1 GTSNPN and CDR2 SVGIG (reference sequence). From RNA transcripts, TCR beta CDR3 regions were amplified. TCR CDR3 regions were first amplified by RT-PCR with HTBI primers. TCRdb re-derived calls from the multiplex PCR reads in MiXCR, one entry per CDR3 protein. The table lists 300,000 to 450,000 distinct CDR3 sequences, about a sixth of them singletons. The material sequenced was blood. The sequence was collected from a woman aged 25 to 39 with Graves' hyperthyroidism that later progressed to Graves' ophthalmopathy. V gene TRBV30 combines with J gene TRBJ2-1; D unresolved. DNA for the CDR3: TGTGCCTGGAGTGGGATGACGGGCGCCGCTAACTCCTACAATGAGCAGTTCTTC. Translated, it gives CAWSGMTGAANSYNEQFF.